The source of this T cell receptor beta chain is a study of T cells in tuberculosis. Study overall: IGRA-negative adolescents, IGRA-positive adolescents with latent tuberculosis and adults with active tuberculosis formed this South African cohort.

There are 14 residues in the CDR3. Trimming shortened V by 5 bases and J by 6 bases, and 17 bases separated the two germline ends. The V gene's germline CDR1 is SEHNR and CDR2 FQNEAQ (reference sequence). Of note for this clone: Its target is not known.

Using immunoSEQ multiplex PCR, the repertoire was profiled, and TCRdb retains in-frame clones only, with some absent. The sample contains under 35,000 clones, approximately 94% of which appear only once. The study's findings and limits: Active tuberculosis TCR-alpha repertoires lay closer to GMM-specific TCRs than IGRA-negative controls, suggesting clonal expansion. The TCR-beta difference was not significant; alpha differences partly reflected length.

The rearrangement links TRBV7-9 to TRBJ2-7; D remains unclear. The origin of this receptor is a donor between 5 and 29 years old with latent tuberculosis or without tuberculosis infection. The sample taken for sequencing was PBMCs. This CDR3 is CASSPAGNSPEQYF. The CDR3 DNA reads TGTGCCAGCAGCCCCGCAGGAAACAGCCCCGAGCAGTACTTC.